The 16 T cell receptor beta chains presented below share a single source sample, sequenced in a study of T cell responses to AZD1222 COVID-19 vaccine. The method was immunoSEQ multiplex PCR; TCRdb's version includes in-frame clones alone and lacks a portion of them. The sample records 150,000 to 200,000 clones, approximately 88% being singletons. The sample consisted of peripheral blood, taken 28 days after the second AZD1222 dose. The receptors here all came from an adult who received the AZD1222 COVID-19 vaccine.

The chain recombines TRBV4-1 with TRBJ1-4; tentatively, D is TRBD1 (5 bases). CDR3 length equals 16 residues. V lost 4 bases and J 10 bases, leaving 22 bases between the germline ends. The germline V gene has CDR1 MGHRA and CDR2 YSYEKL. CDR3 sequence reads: CASSPQWQGSSGKLFF. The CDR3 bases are TGCGCCAGCAGCCCCCAATGGCAGGGATCGTCCGGAAAACTGTTTTTT.

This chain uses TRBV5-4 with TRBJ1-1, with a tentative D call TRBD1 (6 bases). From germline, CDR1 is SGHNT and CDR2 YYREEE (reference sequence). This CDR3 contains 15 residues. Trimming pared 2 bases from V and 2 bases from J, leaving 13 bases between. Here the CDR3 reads CASSLPGHRNTEAFF. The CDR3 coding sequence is TGTGCCAGCAGCTTACCGGGACACAGAAACACTGAAGCTTTCTTT. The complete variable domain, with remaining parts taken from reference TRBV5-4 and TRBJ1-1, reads ETGVTQSPTHLIKTRGQQVTLRCSSQSGHNTVSWYQQALGQGPQFIFQYYREEENGRGNFPPRFSGLQFPNYSSELNVNALELDDSALYLCASSLPGHRNTEAFFGQGTRLTVV.

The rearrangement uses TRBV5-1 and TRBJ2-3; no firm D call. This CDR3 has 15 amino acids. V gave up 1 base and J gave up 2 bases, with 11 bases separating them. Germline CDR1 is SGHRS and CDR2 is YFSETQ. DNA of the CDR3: TGCGCCAGCAGCTTGTTTGGGGTTGTCACAGATACGCAGTATTTT. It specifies CASSLFGVVTDTQYF.

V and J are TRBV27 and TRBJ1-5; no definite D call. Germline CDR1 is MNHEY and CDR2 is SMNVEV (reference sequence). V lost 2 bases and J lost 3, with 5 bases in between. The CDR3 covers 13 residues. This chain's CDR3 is CASSLTVNQPQHF. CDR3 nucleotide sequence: TGTGCCAGCAGTTTAACGGTCAATCAGCCCCAGCATTTT.

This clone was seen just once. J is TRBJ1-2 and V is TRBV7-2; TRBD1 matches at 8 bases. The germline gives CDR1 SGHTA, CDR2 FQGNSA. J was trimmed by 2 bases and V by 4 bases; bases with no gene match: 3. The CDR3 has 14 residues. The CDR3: CASSSGTGNYGYTF. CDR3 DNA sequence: TGTGCCAGCAGCTCCGGGACAGGAAACTATGGCTACACCTTC.

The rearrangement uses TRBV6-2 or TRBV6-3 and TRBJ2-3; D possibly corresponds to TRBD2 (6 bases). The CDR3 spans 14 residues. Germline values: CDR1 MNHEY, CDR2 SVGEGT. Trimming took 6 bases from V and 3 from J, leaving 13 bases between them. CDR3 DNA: TGTGCCAGCAGCCTTTGGAGGGAAACAGATACGCAGTATTTT. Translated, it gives CASSLWRETDTQYF.

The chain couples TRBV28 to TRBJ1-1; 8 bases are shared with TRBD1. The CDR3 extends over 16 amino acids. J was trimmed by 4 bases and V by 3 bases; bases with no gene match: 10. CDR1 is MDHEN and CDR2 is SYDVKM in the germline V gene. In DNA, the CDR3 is TGTGCCAGCAGTTTCCCGACAGGGGCGAGTGTCACTGAAGCTTTCTTT. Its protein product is CASSFPTGASVTEAFF.

The CDR3 protein is CASSHSNRNEAFF. In DNA, the CDR3 is TGTGCCAGCAGCCACAGTAACAGAAATGAAGCTTTCTTT. V usage is TRBV3-1 (or the pseudogene TRBV3-2) and J usage is TRBJ1-1; D is uncertain. Per germline, CDR1 LGHDT and CDR2 YNNKEL (reference sequence). The ends were cut back, 3 bases at V and 7 bases at J, with 12 bases in the middle. CDR3 length: 13 amino acids.

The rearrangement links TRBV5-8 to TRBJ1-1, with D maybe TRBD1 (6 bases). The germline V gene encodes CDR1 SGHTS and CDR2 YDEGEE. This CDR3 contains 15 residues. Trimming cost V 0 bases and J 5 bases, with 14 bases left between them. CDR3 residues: CASSLVQGFPTEAFF. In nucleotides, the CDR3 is TGTGCCAGCAGCTTGGTCCAGGGGTTCCCGACTGAAGCTTTCTTT.

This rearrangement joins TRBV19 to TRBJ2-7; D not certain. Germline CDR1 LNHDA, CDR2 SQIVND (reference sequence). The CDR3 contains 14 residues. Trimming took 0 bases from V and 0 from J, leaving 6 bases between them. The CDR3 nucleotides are TGTGCCAGTAGTATAGATGGCAGCTCCTACGAGCAGTACTTC. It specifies CASSIDGSSYEQYF.

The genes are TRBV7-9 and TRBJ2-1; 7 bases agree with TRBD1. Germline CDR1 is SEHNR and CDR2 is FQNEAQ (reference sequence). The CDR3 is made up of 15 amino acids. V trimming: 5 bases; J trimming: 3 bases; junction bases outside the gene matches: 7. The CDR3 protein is CASSQIDRDYNEQFF. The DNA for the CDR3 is TGTGCCAGCAGCCAAATAGACAGGGACTACAATGAGCAGTTCTTC. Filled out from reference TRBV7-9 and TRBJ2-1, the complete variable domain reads DTGVSQNPRHKITKRGQNVTFRCDPISEHNRLYWYRQTLGQGPEFLTYFQNEAQLEKSRLLSDRFSAERPKGSFSTLEIQRTEQGDSAMYLCASSQIDRDYNEQFFGPGTRLTVL.

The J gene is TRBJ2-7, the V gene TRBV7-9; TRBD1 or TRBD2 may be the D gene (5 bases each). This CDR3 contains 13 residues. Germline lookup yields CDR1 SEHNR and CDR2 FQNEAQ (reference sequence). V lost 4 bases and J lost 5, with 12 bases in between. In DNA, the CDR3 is TGTGCCAGCAGCTCGGGACCGCATAACGAGCAGTACTTC. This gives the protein CASSSGPHNEQYF.

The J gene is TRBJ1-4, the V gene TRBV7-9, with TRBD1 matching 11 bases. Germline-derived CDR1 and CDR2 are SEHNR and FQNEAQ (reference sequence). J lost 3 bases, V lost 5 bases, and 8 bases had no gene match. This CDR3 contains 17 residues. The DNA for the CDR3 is TGTGCCAGCAGCCTCGGGACAGGGGGGCGGTCTAATGAAAAACTGTTTTTT. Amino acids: CASSLGTGGRSNEKLFF.

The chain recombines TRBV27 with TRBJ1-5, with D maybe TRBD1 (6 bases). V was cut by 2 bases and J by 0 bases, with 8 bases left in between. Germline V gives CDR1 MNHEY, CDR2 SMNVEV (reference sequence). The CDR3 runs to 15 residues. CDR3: CASSLRGASNQPQHF. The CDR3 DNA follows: TGTGCCAGCAGTTTAAGGGGGGCTAGCAATCAGCCCCAGCATTTT.

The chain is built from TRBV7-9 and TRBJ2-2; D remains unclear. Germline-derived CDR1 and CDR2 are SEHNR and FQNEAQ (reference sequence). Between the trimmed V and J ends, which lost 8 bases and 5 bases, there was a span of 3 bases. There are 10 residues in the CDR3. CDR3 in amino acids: CASFTGELFF. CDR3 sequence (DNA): TGTGCCAGCTTTACCGGGGAGCTGTTTTTT.

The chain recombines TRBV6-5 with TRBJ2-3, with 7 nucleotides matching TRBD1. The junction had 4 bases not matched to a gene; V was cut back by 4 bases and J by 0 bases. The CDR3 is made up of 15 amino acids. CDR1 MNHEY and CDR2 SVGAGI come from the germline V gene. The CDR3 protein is CASSSGTASTDTQYF. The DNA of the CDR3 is TGTGCCAGCAGTTCGGGGACAGCTAGCACAGATACGCAGTATTTT.